The rows below give T cell receptor beta chains drawn from one sample of a study of somatic mutations in cytotoxic T cells in rheumatoid arthritis. Repertoires were generated with immunoSEQ multiplex PCR, while TCRdb's copy carries only in-frame clones and drops some. The sample records approximately 30,000 clones, 75% to 85% being singletons. The sample comprised CD8+ T cells sorted from blood. The receptors were sampled from an adult with rheumatoid arthritis. Each CDR3 is given with its conserved first and last residue. D genes are given only for firm matches. Clone size is not always given. Where it is, it says once, few, many or a class for expanded clones.

len	d_gene	v_gene	j_gene	abundance	CDR3aa	CDR3nt
15	NA	TRBV11-2	TRBJ2-3	once	CASSEGSLGTDTQYF	TGTGCCAGCAGCGAAGGTTCTTTGGGCACAGATACGCAGTATTTT
15	TRBD1	TRBV13	TRBJ2-7	NA	CASSRGGQGEYEQYF	TGTGCCAGCAGCCGAGGGGGACAGGGGGAGTACGAGCAGTACTTC
15	NA	TRBV7-2	TRBJ2-5	NA	CASSHPGLARETQYF	TGTGCCAGCAGCCACCCGGGGTTGGCTCGGGAGACCCAGTACTTC
15	TRBD1	TRBV7-9	TRBJ2-7	NA	CASSVRQGKGYEQYF	TGTGCCAGCAGCGTAAGACAGGGGAAAGGGTACGAGCAGTACTTC
14	NA	TRBV4-2	TRBJ1-2	NA	CASSQDVGHYGYTF	TGTGCCAGCAGCCAAGATGTAGGGCACTATGGCTACACCTTC
16	TRBD2	TRBV18	TRBJ2-1	NA	CASSPGTSGNYNEQFF	TGTGCCAGCTCACCAGGGACTAGCGGGAACTACAATGAGCAGTTCTTC
15	TRBD1	TRBV6-6	TRBJ2-7	once	CASRPRDRGHYEQYF	TGTGCCAGCAGACCCCGGGACAGGGGGCACTACGAGCAGTACTTC
14	NA	TRBV19	TRBJ1-1	NA	CASMGGLSDTEAFF	TGTGCCAGTATGGGGGGACTGTCCGACACTGAAGCTTTCTTT
17	TRBD1	TRBV28	TRBJ1-2	NA	CASSDRMTGPANYGYTF	TGTGCCAGCAGTGACCGAATGACAGGGCCAGCTAACTATGGCTACACCTTC
15	NA	TRBV19	TRBJ2-1	NA	CASSRPGEAYNEQFF	TGTGCCAGTAGTCGCCCAGGGGAGGCCTACAATGAGCAGTTCTTC
13	NA	TRBV29-1	TRBJ1-5	NA	CSATPGGNQPQHF	TGCAGCGCCACCCCGGGGGGCAATCAGCCCCAGCATTTT
13	NA	TRBV27	TRBJ2-3	NA	CASGLTVTDTQYF	TGTGCCAGCGGCCTAACCGTCACAGATACGCAGTATTTT
14	NA	TRBV5-1	TRBJ1-1	NA	CASSILTGRPEAFF	TGCGCCAGCAGCATCTTAACAGGGCGTCCTGAAGCTTTCTTT
17	NA	TRBV5-1	TRBJ2-5	once	CASSLEPSVLYQETQYF	TGCGCCAGCAGCTTGGAACCTAGCGTGTTGTACCAAGAGACCCAGTACTTC
15	TRBD2	TRBV6-1	TRBJ2-2	once	CASSALAGDTGELFF	TGTGCCAGCAGTGCTCTAGCGGGAGACACCGGGGAGCTGTTTTTT
18	NA	TRBV7-9	TRBJ2-2	NA	CASATIRQASSNTGELFF	TGTGCCAGCGCAACCATTAGACAGGCCTCGTCGAACACCGGGGAGCTGTTTTTT
13	NA	TRBV5-1	TRBJ1-1	few	CASSSNYGTEAFF	TGCGCCAGCAGCTCAAACTATGGCACTGAAGCTTTCTTT
13	TRBD1	TRBV7-8	TRBJ1-1	NA	CASSPTGATEAFF	TGTGCCAGCAGCCCTACAGGGGCCACTGAAGCTTTCTTT
14	NA	TRBV6-5	TRBJ1-1	NA	CASSYGGPNTEAFF	TGTGCCAGCAGTTACGGGGGACCGAACACTGAAGCTTTCTTT
13	TRBD1	TRBV7-2	TRBJ2-3	NA	CASSLNDRVGQYF	TGTGCCAGCAGCTTAAATGACAGGGTAGGGCAGTATTTT
16	NA	TRBV4-3	TRBJ2-6	NA	CASSPEGSSGANVLTF	TGCGCCAGCAGTCCCGAGGGAAGCTCTGGGGCCAACGTCCTGACTTTC
13	NA	TRBV11-3	TRBJ2-3	NA	CASSLGTADTQYF	TGTGCCAGCAGCTTAGGGACAGCAGATACGCAGTATTTT
14	NA	TRBV27	TRBJ2-2	NA	CASSLPTGTGELFF	TGTGCCAGCAGTTTGCCCACAGGGACCGGGGAGCTGTTTTTT
13	NA	TRBV4-1	TRBJ2-7	NA	CASSPGTPDEQYF	TGCGCCAGCAGCCCAGGGACACCCGACGAGCAGTACTTC
17	TRBD1	TRBV29-1	TRBJ1-1	NA	CSVGIGGQGWQGTEAFF	TGCAGCGTTGGCATTGGGGGACAGGGGTGGCAGGGGACTGAAGCTTTCTTT
13	NA	TRBV19	TRBJ2-1	NA	CASSIETYNEQFF	TGTGCCAGTAGTATAGAGACCTACAATGAGCAGTTCTTC
15	TRBD2	TRBV6-5	TRBJ2-7	NA	CASSPSGGPVYEQYF	TGTGCCAGCAGTCCCTCGGGGGGGCCGGTCTACGAGCAGTACTTC
16	TRBD1	TRBV27	TRBJ1-6	few	CASSPIGQARNSPLHF	TGTGCCAGCAGTCCAATTGGACAGGCGCGCAATTCACCCCTCCACTTT
15	TRBD1	TRBV5-1	TRBJ2-7	NA	CASSLEGQGGYEQYF	TGCGCCAGCAGCTTGGAGGGACAGGGCGGCTACGAGCAGTACTTC
20	TRBD2	TRBV28	TRBJ2-3	NA	CASSLSGILYSGGAADTQYF	TGTGCCAGCAGTTTATCGGGTATCCTCTATAGCGGGGGGGCGGCAGATACGCAGTATTTT
15	NA	TRBV4-1	TRBJ2-5	NA	CASSPRGVSGETQYF	TGCGCCAGCAGCCCGCGAGGGGTCTCCGGAGAGACCCAGTACTTC
16	NA	TRBV25-1	TRBJ1-2	NA	CASSEYAGISNYGYTF	TGTGCCAGCAGTGAATACGCAGGAATTTCTAACTATGGCTACACCTTC
15	NA	TRBV19	TRBJ1-5	NA	CASSIGPVGNQPQHF	TGTGCCAGTAGTATTGGCCCCGTTGGCAATCAGCCCCAGCATTTT
14	NA	TRBV4-3	TRBJ2-6	once	CASSQGRWANVLTF	TGCGCCAGCAGCCAAGGCAGGTGGGCCAACGTCCTGACTTTC
15	NA	TRBV6-1	TRBJ1-3	NA	CASRFGADSGNTIYF	TGTGCCAGCAGATTCGGGGCGGATTCTGGAAACACCATATATTTT
14	NA	TRBV7-9	TRBJ1-4	NA	CASSRITGGEKLFF	TGTGCCAGCAGCCGGATTACAGGAGGGGAAAAACTGTTTTTT
16	TRBD1	TRBV6-1	TRBJ2-7	NA	CASSEGGDRVSYEQYF	TGTGCCAGCAGTGAAGGGGGGGACAGGGTCTCCTACGAGCAGTACTTC
17	TRBD1	TRBV29-1	TRBJ1-1	NA	CSFFMFDRGLGNTEAFF	TGCAGCTTTTTCATGTTTGACAGGGGGTTAGGAAACACTGAAGCTTTCTTT
16	NA	TRBV19	TRBJ1-5	NA	CASSIRSHHGPQPQHF	TGTGCCAGTAGTATACGTTCCCACCACGGCCCTCAGCCCCAGCATTTT